This T cell receptor beta chain emerged from a study of T cells in Graves' hyperthyroidism and ophthalmopathy. Amplification of TCR beta CDR3 regions used RNA as the template. RT-PCR in the first round (using the HTBI primer set) targeted the TCR CDR3. TCRdb called the multiplex PCR reads again in MiXCR, with one record for every CDR3 protein. In the table there are about 570,000 distinct CDR3 sequences, roughly 46% of which are singletons. V was clipped by 4 bases and J by 6 bases; unmatched bases: 7. Germline V gene data show CDR1 as SGHRS and CDR2 as YFSETQ. This CDR3 spans 15 amino acids. This clonotype was seen repeatedly, ten times or more.

This TCR was recovered from an adult woman with Graves' disease, either hyperthyroidism or ophthalmopathy (not recorded which). V usage is TRBV5-1 and J usage is TRBJ2-2; 9 bases are a match to TRBD1. The specimen sequenced was peripheral blood or thyroid tissue (not recorded which). The CDR3 DNA is TGCGCCAGCAGCCCCGGGACAGGGTCCTCCGGGGAGCTGTTTTTT. Translation gives CASSPGTGSSGELFF.